The 23 T cell receptor beta chains below were found in one sample sequenced in a study of T cell responses to AZD1222 COVID-19 vaccine. Sequencing was performed with immunoSEQ multiplex PCR; in TCRdb, only in-frame clones are kept and a portion is missing. The table shows 75,000 to 95,000 clones, with around 89% occurring only once. The sample here was peripheral blood, taken 28 days after the second dose of the MenACWY control vaccine. The receptor source for this set is an adult who received the MenACWY meningococcal vaccine as a control.

The CDR3 region has the DNA TGTGCTACAGGTTCAAACTATGGCTACACCTTC. Translated, it gives CATGSNYGYTF. The V call is TRBV28, the J call TRBJ1-2, with D perhaps TRBD1 (5 bases). The CDR3 has 11 residues. The germline CDR1 and CDR2 sequences are MDHEN and SYDVKM.

The chain couples TRBV6-5 to TRBJ1-1, with D possibly being TRBD1 (5 bases). Germline CDR1 reads MNHEY; CDR2 reads SVGAGI. V lost 7 bases to trimming and J lost 5 bases, with 14 bases between them. The CDR3 is 13 residues long. The CDR3 DNA reads TGTGCCAGCACCCTGGGGCTTGGGACTGAAGCTTTCTTT. Protein sequence: CASTLGLGTEAFF.

This clone was seen a single time. The CDR3 reads CSASGVGWSEQYF. CDR3 DNA: TGCAGTGCTAGTGGGGTCGGTTGGAGCGAGCAGTACTTC. This chain joins TRBV20-1 and TRBJ2-7, with D hard to call. CDR1 is DFQATT and CDR2 is SNEGSKA in the germline V gene (reference sequence). With 3 bases removed from V and 6 bases from J, the gap between germline ends came to 15 bases. CDR3 size: 13 residues.

The CDR3 bases are TGTGCCAGCAGCTTAGGCCAGGGCAATCAGCCCCAGCATTTT. Its protein is CASSLGQGNQPQHF. The chain couples TRBV7-8 to TRBJ1-5; D gene uncertain. Germline V gene lookup returns CDR1 SGHVS and CDR2 FQNEAQ. The CDR3 has 14 amino acids. Trimming left V 1 base short and J 2 bases short, with 6 bases between. The variable domain in full, with the rest retrieved from reference TRBV7-8 and TRBJ1-5, is GAGVSQSPRYKVAKRGQDVALRCDPISGHVSLFWYQQALGQGPEFLTYFQNEAQLDKSGLPSDRFFAERPEGSVSTLKIQRTQQEDSAVYLCASSLGQGNQPQHFGDGTRLSIL.

The chain is built from TRBV11-3 and TRBJ2-3; D call uncertain. V was cut by 2 bases and J by 1 base, with 7 bases left in between. Germline loops: CDR1 SGHNT, CDR2 YENEEA. The CDR3 is made up of 14 amino acids. The CDR3 here is CASSLIGRTDTQYF. In nucleotides, the CDR3 is TGTGCCAGCAGCTTAATAGGACGCACAGATACGCAGTATTTT.

The chain joins TRBV2 to TRBJ1-2; D gene ambiguous. Trimming left V 3 bases short and J 7 bases short, with 9 bases between. The CDR3 has 12 amino acids. Germline loops: CDR1 SNHLY, CDR2 FYNNEI. The CDR3 nucleotides are TGTGCCAGCAGTGACTCGGGTGTTGGCTACACCTTC. It codes for CASSDSGVGYTF.

The chain uses TRBV30 and TRBJ2-1; 9 bases line up with TRBD2. The V gene's germline CDR1 is GTSNPN and CDR2 SVGIG (reference sequence). The V and J ends lost 0 bases and 2 bases, in that order; junction bases with no gene match: 5. CDR3 length equals 16 residues. CDR3 nucleotides: TGTGCCTGGAGTGTACTAGCGGGTAAGGCCTACAATGAGCAGTTCTTC. As protein: CAWSVLAGKAYNEQFF.

The V call is TRBV4-1, the J call TRBJ2-7; D might be TRBD1 or TRBD2, each matching 5 bases. V lost 4 bases and J lost 3, with 13 bases in between. Looked up from germline, CDR1 is MGHRA and CDR2 is YSYEKL. This CDR3 has 14 amino acids. The CDR3 here is CASSLTEGSYEQYF. The CDR3 DNA is TGCGCCAGCAGCCTAACTGAGGGGAGCTACGAGCAGTACTTC.

This chain uses TRBV15 with TRBJ1-5; D ambiguous. The CDR3 contains 14 residues. V was shortened by 0 bases and J by 9 bases, with 12 bases between the two germline ends. The germline V gene encodes CDR1 LNHNV and CDR2 YYDKDF (reference sequence). Here the CDR3 DNA reads TGTGCCACCAGCAGAGATTCGCAGGTGCCGCCCCAGCATTTT. Protein sequence: CATSRDSQVPPQHF.

This clone has only a few counts. The CDR3 region is CASSQEGSYGYTF. The CDR3 DNA follows: TGTGCCAGCAGCCAAGAGGGGAGCTATGGCTACACCTTC. The chain combines TRBV14 with TRBJ1-2; D ambiguous. V was trimmed by 0 bases and J by 4 bases, leaving 6 bases between them. CDR3 size: 13 residues. The germline V gene encodes CDR1 SGHDN and CDR2 FVKESK.

J is TRBJ1-4 and V is TRBV11-2; a possible D gene is TRBD1 (6 bases). This CDR3 comprises 14 residues. V gave up 8 bases and J gave up 1 base, with 11 bases separating them. Germline V gives CDR1 SGHAT, CDR2 FQNNGV. The CDR3 DNA follows: TGTGCCAGCGGCGTACAGGGAACTAATGAAAAACTGTTTTTT. It specifies CASGVQGTNEKLFF.

The V gene is TRBV11-2, the J gene TRBJ1-5, with a possible D match to TRBD1 (5 bases). The V gene's germline CDR1 is SGHAT and CDR2 FQNNGV. V shed 0 bases and J shed 7 bases, with 10 bases lying between them. CDR3 length: 14 amino acids. The CDR3 region is CASSLDRVGQPQHF. In DNA form, the CDR3 reads TGTGCCAGCAGCTTAGACAGGGTGGGGCAGCCCCAGCATTTT.

As for this clone: Other DNA sequences in the sample encode the same CDR3. The V and J genes are TRBV5-4 and TRBJ1-1; the D is unclear. Trimming left V 0 bases short and J 1 base short, with 4 bases between. This CDR3 comprises 13 residues. Per germline, CDR1 SGHNT and CDR2 YYREEE (reference sequence). The CDR3 nucleotides are TGTGCCAGCAGCTTGGGGGGGAACACTGAAGCTTTCTTT. It yields the protein CASSLGGNTEAFF.

V and J are TRBV7-2 and TRBJ1-2; 9 nucleotides match TRBD1. The V and J ends lost 2 bases and 4 bases, in that order; junction bases with no gene match: 2. Germline CDR1 is SGHTA and CDR2 is FQGNSA. The CDR3 totals 14 residues. In DNA, the CDR3 is TGTGCCAGCAGCTTATCGACAGGGGGCTATGGCTACACCTTC. It is translated as CASSLSTGGYGYTF.

The J gene is TRBJ1-1, the V gene TRBV30; tentative D call: TRBD1 (5 bases). The CDR3 totals 12 residues. Germline CDR1 reads GTSNPN; CDR2 reads SVGIG (reference sequence). With 0 bases removed from V and 8 bases from J, the gap between germline ends came to 10 bases. The CDR3 loop reads CAWSVPGREAFF. CDR3 DNA sequence: TGTGCCTGGAGTGTCCCGGGGCGGGAAGCTTTCTTT.

This chain joins TRBV10-3 and TRBJ1-3; perhaps TRBD1 as D (5 bases). The V end lost 4 bases, the J end lost 0 bases, and 10 bases lay between the germline ends. The CDR3 is 15 amino acids. Germline CDR1 is ENHRY and CDR2 is SYGVKD. Here the CDR3 DNA reads TGTGCCATCAGTGTTGGGGGTTTCTCTGGAAACACCATATATTTT. Translated, it gives CAISVGGFSGNTIYF.

The chain carries TRBV7-9 and TRBJ1-5; the D is unclear. The CDR3 is made up of 15 amino acids. From germline, CDR1 is SEHNR and CDR2 FQNEAQ (reference sequence). The V end lost 1 base, the J end lost 3 bases, and 10 bases lay between the germline ends. CDR3 sequence reads: CASSLGADPNQPQHF. For the CDR3, the DNA is TGTGCCAGCAGCTTAGGGGCAGACCCCAATCAGCCCCAGCATTTT. The complete variable domain, with remaining parts taken from reference TRBV7-9 and TRBJ1-5, reads DTGVSQNPRHKITKRGQNVTFRCDPISEHNRLYWYRQTLGQGPEFLTYFQNEAQLEKSRLLSDRFSAERPKGSFSTLEIQRTEQGDSAMYLCASSLGADPNQPQHFGDGTRLSIL.

This rearrangement joins TRBV7-9 to TRBJ2-1, with a tentative D call TRBD2 (6 bases). Germline V gene lookup returns CDR1 SEHNR and CDR2 FQNEAQ (reference sequence). CDR3 length: 15 residues. Trimming shortened V by 0 bases and J by 12 bases, and 18 bases separated the two germline ends. The CDR3 nucleotides are TGTGCCAGCAGCTTAGCGGCGTCATGGGGGGAAGGGCAGTTCTTC. Amino acid sequence: CASSLAASWGEGQFF.

The chain employs TRBV4-2 and TRBJ2-1; D might be TRBD2 (7 bases). The CDR3 runs 15 residues. Germline V gives CDR1 LGHNA, CDR2 YNFKEQ. With 0 bases removed from V and 7 bases from J, the gap between germline ends came to 13 bases. This CDR3 is CASSQERGRANEQFF. CDR3 sequence (DNA): TGTGCCAGCAGCCAAGAGAGGGGGAGGGCAAATGAGCAGTTCTTC.

J is TRBJ1-1 and V is TRBV29-1, with a possible D match to TRBD1 (6 bases). The length of the CDR3 is 12 residues. The V gene's germline CDR1 is SQVTM and CDR2 ANQGSEA. V dropped 3 bases and J dropped 3 bases, with 8 bases sitting between them. CDR3 loop: CSVDPGDTEAFF. In DNA form, the CDR3 reads TGCAGCGTTGATCCAGGGGACACTGAAGCTTTCTTT.

The chain recombines TRBV29-1 with TRBJ1-2, with 8 positions matching TRBD1. This CDR3 has 14 residues. Germline V gene lookup returns CDR1 SQVTM and CDR2 ANQGSEA. The V gene end was trimmed by 5 bases and the J gene end by 0 bases; junction bases not matched to a gene: 5. CDR3 bases: TGCAGCGTTCTCTTACAGGGGGCTAACTATGGCTACACCTTC. Amino acids: CSVLLQGANYGYTF.

This chain joins TRBV7-2 and TRBJ1-1; the match to TRBD1 covers 7 bases. The CDR3 has 15 amino acids. CDR1 is SGHTA, CDR2 FQGNSA, per germline. Trimming removed 4 bases from V and 2 bases from J; junction bases left unmatched: 7. In DNA, the CDR3 is TGTGCCAGCAGCTCCTCCGGGACAGATAACACTGAAGCTTTCTTT. It codes for CASSSSGTDNTEAFF.

This clone appeared a few times. The chain uses TRBV7-9 and TRBJ1-4; unclear D gene. Germline V CDR1 and CDR2: SEHNR, FQNEAQ (reference sequence). The CDR3 is 15 amino acids. With 3 bases removed from V and 0 bases from J, the gap between germline ends came to 8 bases. CDR3 residues: CASSFLPATNEKLFF. DNA of the CDR3: TGTGCCAGCAGCTTCCTCCCTGCAACTAATGAAAAACTGTTTTTT.